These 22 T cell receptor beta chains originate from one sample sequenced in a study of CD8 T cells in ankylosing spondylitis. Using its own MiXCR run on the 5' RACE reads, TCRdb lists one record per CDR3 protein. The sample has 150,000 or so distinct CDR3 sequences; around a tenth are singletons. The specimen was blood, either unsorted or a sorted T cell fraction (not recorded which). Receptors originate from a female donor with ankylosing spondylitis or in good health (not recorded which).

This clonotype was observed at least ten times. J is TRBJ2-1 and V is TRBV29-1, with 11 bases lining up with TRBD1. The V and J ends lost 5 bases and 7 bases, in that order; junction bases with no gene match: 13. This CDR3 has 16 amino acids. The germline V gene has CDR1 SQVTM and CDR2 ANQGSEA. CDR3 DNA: TGCAGCGTTCCTCCGGGACAGGGGGGGATAGGGAATGAGCAGTTCTTC. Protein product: CSVPPGQGGIGNEQFF.

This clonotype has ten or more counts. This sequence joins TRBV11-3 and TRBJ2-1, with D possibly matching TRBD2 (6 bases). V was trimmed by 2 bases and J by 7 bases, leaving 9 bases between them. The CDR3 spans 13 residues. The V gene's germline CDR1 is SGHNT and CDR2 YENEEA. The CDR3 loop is CASSLTRGNEQFF. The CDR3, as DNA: TGTGCCAGCAGCTTAACCCGGGGGAATGAGCAGTTCTTC.

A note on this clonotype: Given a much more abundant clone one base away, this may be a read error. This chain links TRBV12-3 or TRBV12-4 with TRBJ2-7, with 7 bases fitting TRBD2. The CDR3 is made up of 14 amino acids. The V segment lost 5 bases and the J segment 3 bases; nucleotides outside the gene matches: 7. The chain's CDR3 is CASSTGSSGYEQYF. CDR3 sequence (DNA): TGTGCCAGCAGTACCGGGTCTAGCGGCTACGAGCAGTACTTC.

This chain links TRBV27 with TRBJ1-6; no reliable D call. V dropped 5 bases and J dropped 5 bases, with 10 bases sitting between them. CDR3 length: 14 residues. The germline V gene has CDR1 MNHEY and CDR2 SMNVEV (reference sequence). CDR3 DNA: TGTGCCAGCAGTATAAGACATGATAATTCACCCCTCCACTTT. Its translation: CASSIRHDNSPLHF.

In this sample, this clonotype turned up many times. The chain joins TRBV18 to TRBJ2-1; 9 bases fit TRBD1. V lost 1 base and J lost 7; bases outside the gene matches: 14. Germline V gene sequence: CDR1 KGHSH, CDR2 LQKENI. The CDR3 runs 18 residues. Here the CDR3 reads CASSPLRPQGAFGNEQFF. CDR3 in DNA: TGTGCCAGCTCACCACTTCGACCACAGGGGGCGTTTGGGAATGAGCAGTTCTTC.

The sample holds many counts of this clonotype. The CDR3 DNA follows: TGTGCCAGCAGTTACTCGAGGATCGGGGAGCTGTTTTTT. This codes for CASSYSRIGELFF. The chain has TRBV6-5 and TRBJ2-2, with unresolved D. The germline gives CDR1 MNHEY, CDR2 SVGAGI. CDR3 length: 13 amino acids. V was trimmed by 0 bases and J by 7 bases, leaving 6 bases between them.

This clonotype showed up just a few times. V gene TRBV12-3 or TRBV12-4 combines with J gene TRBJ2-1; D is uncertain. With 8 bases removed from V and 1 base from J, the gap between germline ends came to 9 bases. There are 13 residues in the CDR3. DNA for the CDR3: TGTGCCAGCGGGCTGGGTTCCTACAATGAGCAGTTCTTC. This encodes CASGLGSYNEQFF.

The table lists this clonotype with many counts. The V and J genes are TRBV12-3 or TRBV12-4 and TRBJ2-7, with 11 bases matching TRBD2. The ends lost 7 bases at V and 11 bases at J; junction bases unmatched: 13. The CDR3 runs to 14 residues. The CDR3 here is CASKNTSGSRLEYF. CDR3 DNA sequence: TGTGCCAGCAAAAATACTAGCGGGAGTCGCTTGGAGTACTTC.

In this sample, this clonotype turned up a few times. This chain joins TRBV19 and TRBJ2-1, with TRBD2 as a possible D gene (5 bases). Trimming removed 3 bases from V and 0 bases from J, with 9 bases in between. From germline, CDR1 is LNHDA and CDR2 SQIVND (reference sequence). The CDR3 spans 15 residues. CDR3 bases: TGTGCCAGTAGTATCTCGGGGAGCTCCTACAATGAGCAGTTCTTC. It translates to CASSISGSSYNEQFF. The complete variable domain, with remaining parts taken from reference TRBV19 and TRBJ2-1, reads DGGITQSPKYLFRKEGQNVTLSCEQNLNHDAMYWYRQDPGQGLRLIYYSQIVNDFQKGDIAEGYSVSREKKESFPLTVTSAQKNPTAFYLCASSISGSSYNEQFFGPGTRLTVL.

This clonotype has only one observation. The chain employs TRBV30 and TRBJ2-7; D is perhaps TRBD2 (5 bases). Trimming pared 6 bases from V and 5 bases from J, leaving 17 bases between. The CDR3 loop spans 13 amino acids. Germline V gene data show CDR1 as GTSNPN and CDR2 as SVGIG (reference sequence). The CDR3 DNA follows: TGTGCCTGTGGAGACGGAACTAGGGACGAGCAGTACTTC. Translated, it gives CACGDGTRDEQYF.

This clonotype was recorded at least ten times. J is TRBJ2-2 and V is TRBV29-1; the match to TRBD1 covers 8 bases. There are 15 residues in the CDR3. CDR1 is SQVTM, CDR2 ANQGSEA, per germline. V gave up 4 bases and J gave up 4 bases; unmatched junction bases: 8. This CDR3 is CSVGGTGAPTGELFF. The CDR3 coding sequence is TGCAGCGTTGGGGGGACAGGCGCCCCCACCGGGGAGCTGTTTTTT.

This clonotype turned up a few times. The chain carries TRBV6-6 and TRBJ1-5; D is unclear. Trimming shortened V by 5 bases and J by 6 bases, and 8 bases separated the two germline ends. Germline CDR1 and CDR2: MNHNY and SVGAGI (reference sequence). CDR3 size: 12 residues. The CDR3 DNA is TGTGCCAGCAGTCGCCAACCTCAGCCCCAGCATTTT. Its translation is CASSRQPQPQHF.

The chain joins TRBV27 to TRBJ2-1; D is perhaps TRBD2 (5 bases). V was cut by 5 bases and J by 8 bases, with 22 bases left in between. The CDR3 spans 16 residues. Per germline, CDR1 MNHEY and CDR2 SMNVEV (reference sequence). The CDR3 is CASSPPGAKLGYEQFF. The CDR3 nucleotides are TGTGCCAGCAGTCCTCCGGGCGCCAAACTAGGGTATGAGCAGTTCTTC.

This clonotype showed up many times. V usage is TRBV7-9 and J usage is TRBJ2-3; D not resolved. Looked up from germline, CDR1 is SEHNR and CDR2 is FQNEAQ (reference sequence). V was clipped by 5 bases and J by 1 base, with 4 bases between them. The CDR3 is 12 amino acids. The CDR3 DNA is TGTGCCAGCAGCCGGGGCACAGATACGCAGTATTTT. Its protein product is CASSRGTDTQYF.

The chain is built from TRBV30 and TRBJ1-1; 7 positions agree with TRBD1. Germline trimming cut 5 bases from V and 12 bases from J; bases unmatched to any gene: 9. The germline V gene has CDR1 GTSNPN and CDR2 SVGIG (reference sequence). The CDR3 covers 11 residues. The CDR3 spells CAWLLGGGTFF. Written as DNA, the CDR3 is TGTGCCTGGCTTTTAGGGGGCGGAACTTTCTTT.

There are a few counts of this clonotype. The CDR3 DNA reads TGCAGTGTCATGGGGAGGCAGCTTGAGGAGACCCAGTACTTC. Its translation: CSVMGRQLEETQYF. The J gene is TRBJ2-5, the V gene TRBV20-1; perhaps TRBD2 as D (6 bases). V was cut by 7 bases and J by 5 bases, with 20 bases left in between. The V gene's germline CDR1 is DFQATT and CDR2 SNEGSKA (reference sequence). The length of the CDR3 is 14 residues.

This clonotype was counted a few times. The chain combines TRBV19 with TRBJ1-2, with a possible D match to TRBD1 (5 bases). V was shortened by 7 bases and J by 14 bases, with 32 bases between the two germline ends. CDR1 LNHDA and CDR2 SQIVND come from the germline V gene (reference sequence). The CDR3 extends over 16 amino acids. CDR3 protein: CASILETANMSDPKTF. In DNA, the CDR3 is TGTGCCAGTATTTTGGAGACAGCCAATATGTCCGACCCAAAGACCTTC.

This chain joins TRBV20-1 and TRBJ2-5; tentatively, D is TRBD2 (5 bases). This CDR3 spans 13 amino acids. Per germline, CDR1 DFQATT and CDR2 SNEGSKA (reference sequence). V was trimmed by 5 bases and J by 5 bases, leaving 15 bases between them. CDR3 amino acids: CSAQLVNTETQYF. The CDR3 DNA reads TGCAGTGCTCAACTAGTTAATACGGAGACCCAGTACTTC.

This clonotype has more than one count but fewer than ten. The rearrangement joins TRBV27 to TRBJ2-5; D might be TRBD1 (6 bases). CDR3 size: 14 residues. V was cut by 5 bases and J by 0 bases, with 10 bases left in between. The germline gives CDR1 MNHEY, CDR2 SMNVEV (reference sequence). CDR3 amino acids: CASSRQGNQETQYF. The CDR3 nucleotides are TGTGCCAGCAGTCGCCAGGGGAACCAAGAGACCCAGTACTTC.

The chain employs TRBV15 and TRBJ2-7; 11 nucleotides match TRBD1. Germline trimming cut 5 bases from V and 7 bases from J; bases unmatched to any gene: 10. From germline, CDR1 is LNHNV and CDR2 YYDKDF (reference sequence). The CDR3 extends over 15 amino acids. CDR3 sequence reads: CATSLRTGGLGEQYF. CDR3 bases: TGTGCCACCAGCCTCCGGACAGGGGGCTTAGGGGAGCAGTACTTC.

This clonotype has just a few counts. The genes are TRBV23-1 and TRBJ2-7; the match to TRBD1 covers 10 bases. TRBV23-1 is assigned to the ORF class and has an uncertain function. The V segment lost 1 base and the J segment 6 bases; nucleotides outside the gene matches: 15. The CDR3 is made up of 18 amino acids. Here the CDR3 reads CASSQCGTGVISFPEQYF. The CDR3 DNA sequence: TGCGCCAGCAGTCAATGCGGGACAGGGGTAATCTCATTCCCCGAGCAGTACTTC.

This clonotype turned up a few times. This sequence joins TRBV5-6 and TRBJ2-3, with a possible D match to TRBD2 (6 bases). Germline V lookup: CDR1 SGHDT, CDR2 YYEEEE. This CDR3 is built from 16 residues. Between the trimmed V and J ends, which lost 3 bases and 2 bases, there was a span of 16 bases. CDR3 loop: CASSWDSYTITDTQYF. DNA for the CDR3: TGTGCCAGCAGCTGGGACTCCTACACGATCACAGATACGCAGTATTTT.